This T cell receptor beta chain stems from a study of blood T cell repertoires in COVID-19. Study-level background: The analysed material was cDNA or gDNA that came from T cells, B-cell-depleted T cells, or PBMCs.

Details on this clone: A far larger clone is one base from this, pointing to a likely read error.

The CDR3 has 13 amino acids. Trimming stripped 4 bases from V and 1 base from J, with 8 bases between. Germline CDR1 and CDR2: SGDLS and YYNGEE. Original processing methods: Amplified reference gene primers provided the basis for estimating nucleated cell counts. Only in-frame clones appear in the TCRdb table, and some are missing; sequencing was by immunoSEQ multiplex PCR. The DNA was the basis for D and trimming; V, J and clone size are from that table. The sample contains around 200,000 clones, around nine tenths of which appear only once. The origin of this receptor is a man aged 55 to 70 who had recovered from COVID-19. The rearrangement joins TRBV9 to TRBJ1-1; D may be TRBD1 (5 bases). The sample comprised peripheral blood. This CDR3 is CASSFGQNTEAFF. The CDR3 nucleotides are TGTGCCAGCAGCTTCGGACAGAACACTGAAGCTTTCTTT. The complete variable domain, with remaining parts taken from reference TRBV9 and TRBJ1-1, reads DSGVTQTPKHLITATGQRVTLRCSPRSGDLSVYWYQQSLDQGLQFLIQYYNGEERAKGNILERFSAQQFPDLHSELNLSSLELGDSALYFCASSFGQNTEAFFGQGTRLTVV.